This note documents a single T cell receptor (beta chain) sequence. Its cognate antigen is unknown. V was clipped by 6 bases and J by 2 bases, with 16 bases between them. This CDR3 has 15 residues. Germline loops: CDR1 SNHLY, CDR2 FYNNEI. This entry comes from a study of shared clonotypes between healthy human individuals. The input for sorted-subset replicate PCRs was around 200 ng DNA, about 30,000 T cell genomes. Clones were sequenced by immunoSEQ multiplex PCR, and TCRdb holds only the in-frame ones, with some missing. This sample has just under 350,000 clones; roughly 70% occur once, and the top ten carry about 10%. Naive CD4+ cells were CD45RA-selected; the remaining cells were memory. Regarding the study as a whole: Sorted-subset samples were not fully sequenced, rarefaction indicated. The study drew on few donors, limiting represented genetic and exposure-history diversity.

This sequence was found in a man aged 25 to 40 in good health. This chain connects TRBV2 to TRBJ2-5; D may be TRBD1 (6 bases). Sequenced input: memory CD4+ T cells sorted from blood. Subset described: CD45RA-negative fraction. DNA of the CDR3: TGTGCCAGCAGCGGCAGGGGCGAATCGCAAGAGACCCAGTACTTC. It is translated as CASSGRGESQETQYF. Together with reference TRBV2 and TRBJ2-5, the CDR3 gives the full variable domain: EPEVTQTPSHQVTQMGQEVILRCVPISNHLYFYWYRQILGQKVEFLVSFYNNEISEKSEIFDDQFSVERPDGSNFTLKIRSTKLEDSAMYFCASSGRGESQETQYFGPGTRLLVL.